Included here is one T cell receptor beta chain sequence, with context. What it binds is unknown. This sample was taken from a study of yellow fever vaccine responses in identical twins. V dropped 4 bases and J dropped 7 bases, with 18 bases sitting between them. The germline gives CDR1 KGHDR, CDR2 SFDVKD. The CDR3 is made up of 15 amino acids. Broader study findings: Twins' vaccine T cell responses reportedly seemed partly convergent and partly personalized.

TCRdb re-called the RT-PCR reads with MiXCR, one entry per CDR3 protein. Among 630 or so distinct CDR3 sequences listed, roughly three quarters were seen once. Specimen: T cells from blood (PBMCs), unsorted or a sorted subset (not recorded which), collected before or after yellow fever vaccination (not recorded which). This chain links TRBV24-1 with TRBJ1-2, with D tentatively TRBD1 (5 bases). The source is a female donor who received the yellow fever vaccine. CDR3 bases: TGTGCCACCAGTGACCCTAACGGGGCGGCGATTGGCTACACCTTC. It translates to CATSDPNGAAIGYTF.